One sample yielded the 20 T cell receptor beta chains listed below, sequenced in a study of T-cell reconstitution after alpha-beta-depleted transplantation in children. Unique molecular identifiers were incorporated when the TCRbeta library was constructed. Via MiXCR, TCRdb re-called the PCR reads, giving one row per CDR3 protein. Among approximately 350,000 distinct CDR3 sequences, 10% were seen once, and the ten largest hold 2% to 3%. The input for sequencing was PBMCs from the stem cell graft donor, taken from the stem cell graft. Source of these receptors: a human donor who donated a stem cell graft to a child with acute lymphoblastic leukemia.

The chain joins TRBV28 to TRBJ2-3, with 12 bases matching TRBD2. Germline V gene data show CDR1 as MDHEN and CDR2 as SYDVKM. Losses at the gene ends were 6 bases for V and 0 bases for J; bases not matched to a gene: 10. The CDR3 runs 18 residues. The CDR3 DNA reads TGTGCCAGCAGGACTCCCCCCGGGACTAGCGGGAGCACAGATACGCAGTATTTT. Translated, it gives CASRTPPGTSGSTDTQYF.

This clonotype was recorded a few times. CDR3 region: CASSSLLAGANNEQFF. For the CDR3, the DNA is TGTGCCAGCAGCTCGTTACTAGCGGGAGCCAACAATGAGCAGTTCTTC. The rearrangement links TRBV5-6 to TRBJ2-1; 11 bases fit TRBD2. J lost 5 bases, V lost 3 bases, and 7 bases had no gene match. This CDR3 is 16 amino acids long. Germline lookup yields CDR1 SGHDT and CDR2 YYEEEE.

The table lists this clonotype with a few counts. The V call is TRBV7-2, the J call TRBJ2-7; tentatively, D is TRBD2 (6 bases). Per germline, CDR1 SGHTA and CDR2 FQGNSA. V was shortened by 5 bases and J by 5 bases, with 16 bases between the two germline ends. The CDR3 totals 14 residues. The CDR3 spells CASSAGSGQDEQYF. The CDR3 DNA is TGTGCCAGCAGCGCGGGGAGCGGTCAGGACGAGCAGTACTTC.

This clonotype turned up a few times. This sequence joins TRBV24-1 and TRBJ2-2; perhaps TRBD1 as D (6 bases). The germline V gene has CDR1 KGHDR and CDR2 SFDVKD. Deletions cut 5 bases from V and 3 bases from J, with 21 bases between. This CDR3 has 18 residues. The CDR3 is CATSAERIRGADTGELFF. The CDR3 DNA is TGTGCCACCAGTGCCGAACGAATCAGGGGCGCAGACACCGGGGAGCTGTTTTTT.

This clonotype was observed a few times. The CDR3 region is CASKGGVSYNEQFF. DNA for the CDR3: TGTGCCAGCAAGGGGGGGGTTTCCTACAATGAGCAGTTCTTC. The chain carries TRBV2 and TRBJ2-1, with D perhaps matching TRBD2 (7 bases). Trimming took 7 bases from V and 1 from J, leaving 11 bases between them. This CDR3 has 14 residues. Germline loops: CDR1 SNHLY, CDR2 FYNNEI.

The chain uses TRBV5-1 and TRBJ2-2; 9 bases align to TRBD2. Trimming at V came to 3 bases and at J to 6 bases, leaving 15 bases not matched to a gene. CDR1 SGHRS and CDR2 YFSETQ come from the germline V gene. The CDR3 has 18 residues. The CDR3 is CASSSGLAGPQSSGELFF. The CDR3 DNA sequence: TGCGCCAGCAGCTCCGGCCTAGCGGGACCTCAATCATCCGGGGAGCTGTTTTTT. The whole variable domain, filled in from reference TRBV5-1 and TRBJ2-2, reads KAGVTQTPRYLIKTRGQQVTLSCSPISGHRSVSWYQQTPGQGLQFLFEYFSETQRNKGNFPGRFSGRQFSNSRSEMNVSTLELGDSALYLCASSSGLAGPQSSGELFFGEGSRLTVL.

The V gene is TRBV5-1, the J gene TRBJ2-2; 13 bases are shared with TRBD2. Germline trimming cut 5 bases from V and 0 bases from J; bases unmatched to any gene: 7. The CDR3 has 18 amino acids. CDR1 is SGHRS, CDR2 YFSETQ, per germline. CDR3 amino acids: CASREGLAGSTNTGELFF. The DNA for the CDR3 is TGCGCCAGCAGGGAGGGACTAGCGGGATCAACGAACACCGGGGAGCTGTTTTTT.

V and J are TRBV15 and TRBJ2-7; D uncertain. With 1 base removed from V and 2 bases from J, the gap between germline ends came to 9 bases. CDR3 size: 14 residues. CDR1 and CDR2 from the germline V gene are LNHNV and YYDKDF (reference sequence). The CDR3 sequence is CATSRGGGAYEQYF. CDR3 sequence (DNA): TGTGCCACCAGCAGAGGCGGCGGAGCCTACGAGCAGTACTTC.

The CDR3 sequence: CASSTRMGPGSDTQYF. The CDR3 DNA reads TGTGCCAGCAGCACCCGGATGGGCCCGGGCTCAGATACGCAGTATTTT. V is TRBV7-9 and J is TRBJ2-3; D uncertain. The CDR3 consists of 16 residues. The germline V gene encodes CDR1 SEHNR and CDR2 FQNEAQ (reference sequence). V was pared by 5 bases and J by 4 bases, with 19 bases between.

This clonotype came up many times. The V call is TRBV20-1, the J call TRBJ2-1; D is uncertain. Between the trimmed V and J ends, which lost 2 bases and 1 base, there was a span of 12 bases. Germline values: CDR1 DFQATT, CDR2 SNEGSKA (reference sequence). This CDR3 region has 15 residues. CDR3 sequence: CSARPEGWSYNEQFF. CDR3 DNA sequence: TGCAGTGCTAGACCCGAAGGTTGGTCCTACAATGAGCAGTTCTTC.

The chain couples TRBV5-8 to TRBJ1-6, with a weak D call TRBD1 (6 bases). CDR1 and CDR2 (germline): SGHTS, YDEGEE. Trimming shortened V by 3 bases and J by 6 bases, and 13 bases separated the two germline ends. This CDR3 is built from 15 residues. CDR3 sequence (DNA): TGTGCCAGCAGCTCGACCCGGGGGGCTAATTCACCCCTCCACTTT. Amino acids: CASSSTRGANSPLHF.

V gene TRBV5-1 combines with J gene TRBJ2-2; D gene unclear. The germline V gene encodes CDR1 SGHRS and CDR2 YFSETQ. The germline V and J ends were trimmed by 1 base and 1 base, with 8 bases remaining between them. The CDR3 runs to 15 residues. This CDR3 is CASSLSHKNTGELFF. CDR3 DNA sequence: TGCGCCAGCAGCTTGTCCCATAAGAACACCGGGGAGCTGTTTTTT. Full variable domain (remainder filled in from reference TRBV5-1 and TRBJ2-2): KAGVTQTPRYLIKTRGQQVTLSCSPISGHRSVSWYQQTPGQGLQFLFEYFSETQRNKGNFPGRFSGRQFSNSRSEMNVSTLELGDSALYLCASSLSHKNTGELFFGEGSRLTVL.

The chain has TRBV7-6 and TRBJ2-2; 8 bases match TRBD2. Trimming cost V 5 bases and J 6 bases; bases outside gene matches: 8. There are 15 residues in the CDR3. CDR1 SGHVS and CDR2 FNYEAQ come from the germline V gene. The CDR3 loop reads CASSPSSGSAGELFF. The CDR3 DNA sequence: TGTGCCAGCAGCCCCTCAAGCGGGAGCGCCGGGGAGCTGTTTTTT.

This clonotype has a count of ten or more. V is TRBV6-2 or TRBV6-3 and J is TRBJ2-2, with D hard to call. Per germline, CDR1 MNHEY and CDR2 SVGEGT. V was cut by 5 bases and J by 3 bases, with 10 bases left in between. The CDR3 sequence is 14 residues long. The CDR3, as DNA: TGTGCCAGCAGTGCCCAAGGTGACACCGGGGAGCTGTTTTTT. It codes for CASSAQGDTGELFF.

This clonotype was recorded at least ten times. The rearrangement joins TRBV24-1 to TRBJ2-6; D could derive from TRBD1 or TRBD2 (5 bases each). The CDR3 is 16 residues long. With 3 bases removed from V and 4 bases from J, the gap between germline ends came to 12 bases. Germline CDR1 and CDR2: KGHDR and SFDVKD. In DNA form, the CDR3 reads TGTGCCACCAGTGATGGGACCAGCTCGGGGGCCAACGTCCTGACTTTC. It translates to CATSDGTSSGANVLTF.

V is TRBV6-2 or TRBV6-3 and J is TRBJ2-7; 9 bases match TRBD2. With V trimmed by 5 bases and J by 0 bases, 5 bases remained unmatched. Germline V CDR1 and CDR2: MNHEY, SVGEGT. This CDR3 spans 15 amino acids. As DNA, the CDR3 is TGTGCCAGCAGTGACGGGACTAGCAACTCCTACGAGCAGTACTTC. Translation: CASSDGTSNSYEQYF.

There are a few counts of this clonotype. The J gene is TRBJ2-3, the V gene TRBV10-3, with D perhaps matching TRBD2 (6 bases). V lost 9 bases and J lost 7, with 20 bases in between. The CDR3 runs 14 residues. Germline CDR1 is ENHRY and CDR2 is SYGVKD. The CDR3 bases are TGTGCCATGCGACTAGAGAGAGAGGAAAATACGCAGTATTTT. This sequence encodes CAMRLEREENTQYF.

The rearrangement joins TRBV20-1 to TRBJ2-1, with a tentative D call TRBD2 (7 bases). The length of the CDR3 is 16 residues. Trimming shortened V by 5 bases and J by 4 bases, and 21 bases separated the two germline ends. The germline V gene encodes CDR1 DFQATT and CDR2 SNEGSKA (reference sequence). The CDR3 spells CSAPRGAGARYNEQFF. DNA of the CDR3: TGCAGTGCTCCTAGGGGGGCGGGAGCAAGATACAATGAGCAGTTCTTC.

The V call is TRBV10-1, the J call TRBJ2-1, with TRBD2 as a possible D gene (6 bases). This CDR3 has 14 residues. CDR1 and CDR2 (germline): WNHNN, SYGVQD (reference sequence). V lost 4 bases and J lost 7, with 14 bases in between. CDR3 in DNA: TGCGCCAGCAGTGGACCGGGGGTCTTTAATGAGCAGTTCTTC. It yields the protein CASSGPGVFNEQFF.

This clonotype has a handful of counts. The chain employs TRBV20-1 and TRBJ2-7; TRBD2 is a possible D gene (5 bases). V gave up 0 bases and J gave up 4 bases, with 16 bases separating them. In germline, CDR1 is DFQATT, CDR2 SNEGSKA (reference sequence). The CDR3 runs to 15 residues. This CDR3 reads CSARDGSKAVYEQYF. CDR3 DNA sequence: TGCAGTGCTAGAGATGGGAGCAAAGCGGTGTACGAGCAGTACTTC.